The 18 T cell receptor beta chains in this list originate from one sample, sequenced in a study of blood T cell repertoires in COVID-19. Assay: immunoSEQ multiplex PCR; the TCRdb copy retains only in-frame clones and omits some. The sample carries tens of thousands of clones, approximately 90% recorded once. Sequencing was performed on peripheral blood. Source of these receptors: a woman aged 50 to 60 with acute or convalescent COVID-19.

The chain combines TRBV10-3 with TRBJ2-5; perhaps TRBD2 as D (7 bases). Germline CDR1 reads ENHRY; CDR2 reads SYGVKD. The CDR3 is 15 residues long. V gave up 6 bases and J gave up 1 base, with 15 bases separating them. The CDR3 DNA reads TGTGCCATCAGATGGGGAGGGGGACGCCAAGAGACCCAGTACTTC. Protein sequence: CAIRWGGGRQETQYF.

The chain recombines TRBV20-1 with TRBJ1-5; no definite D call. V was clipped by 3 bases and J by 0 bases, with 9 bases between them. CDR3 size: 14 residues. Germline assignment: CDR1 DFQATT and CDR2 SNEGSKA (reference sequence). The CDR3 spells CSASLDYSNQPQHF. The CDR3 coding sequence is TGCAGTGCTAGTCTAGATTATAGCAATCAGCCCCAGCATTTT.

The chain has TRBV19 and TRBJ2-4, with TRBD1 matching over 7 bases. The germline V gene has CDR1 LNHDA and CDR2 SQIVND (reference sequence). Germline trimming cut 0 bases from V and 1 base from J; bases unmatched to any gene: 12. The CDR3 consists of 19 residues. This chain's CDR3 is CASSIDQGVPSGAKNIQYF. DNA of the CDR3: TGTGCCAGTAGTATAGATCAGGGGGTTCCCTCTGGGGCCAAAAACATTCAGTACTTC.

The chain is built from TRBV27 and TRBJ2-7, with a weak D call TRBD1 (6 bases). The CDR3 is 11 residues long. Trimming removed 6 bases at V and 4 bases at J, with 7 bases between. Germline V gene data show CDR1 as MNHEY and CDR2 as SMNVEV (reference sequence). CDR3 amino acids: CASRQGYEQYF. The CDR3 coding sequence is TGTGCCAGCAGGCAGGGGTACGAGCAGTACTTC.

The chain links TRBV28 to TRBJ1-1; 7 bases line up with TRBD1. From germline, CDR1 is MDHEN and CDR2 SYDVKM. Unmatched junction bases numbered 7, after V lost 8 bases and J lost 7 bases. The CDR3 sequence is 12 residues long. The CDR3 DNA sequence: TGTGCCAGCCTCCCTGGACAGGTTGAAGCTTTCTTT. This gives the protein CASLPGQVEAFF.

J is TRBJ1-3 and V is TRBV9, with a possible D match to TRBD1 (6 bases). In germline, CDR1 is SGDLS, CDR2 YYNGEE. The CDR3 runs 16 residues. V was trimmed by 0 bases and J by 5 bases, leaving 15 bases between them. The CDR3 DNA follows: TGTGCCAGCAGCGTAGGGAACAGGGTAGGAAGAAACACCATATATTTT. Protein sequence: CASSVGNRVGRNTIYF. The full variable domain, with the rest looked up from reference TRBV9 and TRBJ1-3, is DSGVTQTPKHLITATGQRVTLRCSPRSGDLSVYWYQQSLDQGLQFLIQYYNGEERAKGNILERFSAQQFPDLHSELNLSSLELGDSALYFCASSVGNRVGRNTIYFGEGSWLTVV.

The chain recombines TRBV3-1 (or the pseudogene TRBV3-2) with TRBJ1-4; no firm D call. The V gene lost 6 bases and the J gene lost 7 bases, with 9 bases spanning the gap. Germline V gene data show CDR1 as LGHDT and CDR2 as YNNKEL (reference sequence). The CDR3 has 12 residues. CDR3 DNA sequence: TGTGCCAGCAGGACTCTAGGTGAAAAACTGTTTTTT. It codes for CASRTLGEKLFF.

The sample holds one count of this clone. This rearrangement joins TRBV4-3 to TRBJ2-7; TRBD2 aligns across 7 bases. Trimming took 9 bases from V and 2 from J; bases not matched to a gene: 10. CDR1 is LGHNA and CDR2 is YSLEER in the germline V gene. This CDR3 region has 14 residues. Here the CDR3 DNA reads TGCGCCAGTGGGCGGGAGAAGGGGACCTACGAGCAGTACTTC. It yields the protein CASGREKGTYEQYF.

This clone was found once. CDR3 sequence: CASSIWGDTEAFF. The CDR3 coding sequence is TGTGCCAGTAGTATTTGGGGGGACACTGAAGCTTTCTTT. This chain connects TRBV19 to TRBJ1-1, with a tentative D call TRBD1 (5 bases). This CDR3 has 13 amino acids. Germline lookup yields CDR1 LNHDA and CDR2 SQIVND (reference sequence). V was pared by 3 bases and J by 3 bases, with 8 bases between. Drawing the rest from reference TRBV19 and TRBJ1-1, the complete variable domain is DGGITQSPKYLFRKEGQNVTLSCEQNLNHDAMYWYRQDPGQGLRLIYYSQIVNDFQKGDIAEGYSVSREKKESFPLTVTSAQKNPTAFYLCASSIWGDTEAFFGQGTRLTVV.

The V gene is TRBV6-5, the J gene TRBJ1-3; the D is unclear. The germline V and J ends were trimmed by 2 bases and 11 bases, with 10 bases remaining between them. The CDR3 is 12 residues long. Germline CDR1 MNHEY, CDR2 SVGAGI. The chain's CDR3 is CASSYNRSPIYF. In nucleotides, the CDR3 is TGTGCCAGCAGTTACAATAGGAGCCCCATATATTTT.

This chain joins TRBV5-1 and TRBJ2-7; TRBD1 matches at 9 bases. Trimming took 3 bases from V and 3 from J; bases not matched to a gene: 4. Germline lookup yields CDR1 SGHRS and CDR2 YFSETQ. This CDR3 comprises 14 residues. The CDR3 region is CASSSQGADYEQYF. The CDR3 DNA reads as TGCGCCAGCAGCTCACAGGGGGCGGACTACGAGCAGTACTTC.

The chain combines TRBV5-1 with TRBJ1-6; a possible D gene is TRBD1 (6 bases). Germline-derived CDR1 and CDR2 are SGHRS and YFSETQ. The CDR3 is 15 amino acids. Trimming pared 1 base from V and 10 bases from J, leaving 15 bases between. This CDR3 is CASSLFRTDLSPLHF. The DNA of the CDR3 is TGCGCCAGCAGCTTGTTTCGGACAGACCTATCACCCCTCCACTTT.

The chain carries TRBV7-8 and TRBJ1-1; TRBD1 might be the D (5 bases). Trimming left V 0 bases short and J 3 bases short, with 11 bases between. Per the germline V gene, CDR1 is SGHVS and CDR2 is FQNEAQ. CDR3 length: 15 residues. CDR3 coding DNA: TGTGCCAGCAGCTTAGCCCGTTCGGGGGACACTGAAGCTTTCTTT. Amino acid sequence: CASSLARSGDTEAFF.

This clone was picked up a small number of times. The gene calls are TRBV5-4 and TRBJ2-3; 7 bases map to TRBD2. CDR3 length: 15 amino acids. V was pared by 4 bases and J by 1 base, with 6 bases of the junction left unmatched. Germline V gene sequence: CDR1 SGHNT, CDR2 YYREEE (reference sequence). The DNA of the CDR3 is TGTGCCAGCAGCGGCGCGGGAGTTGGCACAGATACGCAGTATTTT. It encodes CASSGAGVGTDTQYF.

The V call is TRBV11-2, the J call TRBJ2-1; 7 bases align to TRBD2. The junction had 5 bases not matched to a gene; V was cut back by 4 bases and J by 2 bases. Germline V lookup: CDR1 SGHAT, CDR2 FQNNGV. This CDR3 spans 15 amino acids. In nucleotides, the CDR3 is TGTGCCAGCAGCTCTAGCCGGGGGGCCTACAATGAGCAGTTCTTC. Translating gives CASSSSRGAYNEQFF. The full variable domain, rest sourced from reference TRBV11-2 and TRBJ2-1, is EAGVAQSPRYKIIEKRQSVAFWCNPISGHATLYWYQQILGQGPKLLIQFQNNGVVDDSQLPKDRFSAERLKGVDSTLKIQPAKLEDSAVYLCASSSSRGAYNEQFFGPGTRLTVL.

The V and J genes are TRBV5-1 and TRBJ2-7, with 10 bases aligning to TRBD1. Germline assignment: CDR1 SGHRS and CDR2 YFSETQ. The CDR3 has 14 residues. Trimming removed 4 bases from V and 7 bases from J; junction bases left unmatched: 8. The CDR3 reads CASSQGQGTWEQYF. In nucleotides, the CDR3 is TGCGCCAGCAGCCAGGGACAGGGGACGTGGGAGCAGTACTTC.

About this clone itself: Other DNA variants within this sample encode the same CDR3. The chain has TRBV6-6 and TRBJ2-1; D unclear. V lost 4 bases and J lost 6, with 7 bases in between. The germline V gene has CDR1 MNHNY and CDR2 SVGAGI (reference sequence). The CDR3 has 12 amino acids. CDR3 in amino acids: CASSSPGNEQFF. The CDR3 DNA reads TGTGCCAGCAGTTCCCCAGGCAATGAGCAGTTCTTC.

CDR3 nucleotide sequence: TGTGCCAGCAACCCTCCCGGAGGGAATCAGCCCCAGCATTTT. It codes for CASNPPGGNQPQHF. The chain carries TRBV6-5 and TRBJ1-5; D ambiguous. Trimming left V 7 bases short and J 4 bases short, with 14 bases between. This CDR3 has 14 amino acids. Germline V gene sequence: CDR1 MNHEY, CDR2 SVGAGI.